The 25 T cell receptor beta chains reported below all come from one sample, sequenced in a study of T cell responses to AZD1222 COVID-19 vaccine. TCRdb's copy holds only in-frame clones and misses some; the assay was immunoSEQ multiplex PCR. The table has 100,000 or so clones, 89% seen once; the top ten hold about two fifths. The sample consisted of peripheral blood, taken 28 days after the second AZD1222 dose. The receptors stem from an adult who received the AZD1222 COVID-19 vaccine.

The rearrangement joins TRBV9 to TRBJ2-1; 10 nucleotides line up with TRBD2. CDR3 length: 15 residues. Germline V CDR1 and CDR2: SGDLS, YYNGEE. Trimming took 4 bases from V and 4 from J; bases not matched to a gene: 5. The CDR3 loop reads CASSLLAGAYNEQFF. The CDR3 DNA reads as TGTGCCAGCAGCCTTCTAGCGGGGGCTTACAATGAGCAGTTCTTC.

V usage is TRBV19 and J usage is TRBJ1-1; no firm D call. This CDR3 contains 13 residues. The germline CDR1 and CDR2 sequences are LNHDA and SQIVND (reference sequence). V shed 5 bases and J shed 1 base, with 8 bases lying between them. CDR3 nucleotide sequence: TGTGCCAGTAGTCTTACTACGAACACTGAAGCTTTCTTT. Its translation is CASSLTTNTEAFF.

This clone was counted a single time. The V and J genes are TRBV24-1 and TRBJ2-1; 7 bases fit TRBD1. Germline assignment: CDR1 KGHDR and CDR2 SFDVKD. Trimming at V came to 5 bases and at J to 4 bases, leaving 16 bases not matched to a gene. This CDR3 region has 18 residues. The CDR3 loop is CATSGTTGTVNRYNEQFF. CDR3 sequence (DNA): TGTGCCACCAGTGGAACCACCGGGACAGTTAATCGTTACAATGAGCAGTTCTTC.

The chain couples TRBV5-4 to TRBJ1-4; 7 bases map to TRBD1. V shed 3 bases, J shed 6 bases, and the junction held 8 bases outside the gene matches. CDR3 length: 15 residues. CDR1 is SGHNT and CDR2 is YYREEE in the germline V gene (reference sequence). The CDR3: CASSSSRDSHEKLFF. In nucleotides, the CDR3 is TGTGCCAGCAGCTCCTCCCGGGACAGCCATGAAAAACTGTTTTTT.

The rearrangement uses TRBV7-2 and TRBJ2-7; perhaps TRBD2 as D (6 bases). V dropped 6 bases and J dropped 3 bases, with 21 bases sitting between them. Germline V lookup: CDR1 SGHTA, CDR2 FQGNSA. This CDR3 spans 16 amino acids. This CDR3 is CASRPPSERGLYEQYF. DNA of the CDR3: TGTGCCAGCAGGCCCCCTAGCGAGAGGGGACTCTACGAGCAGTACTTC.

The gene calls are TRBV10-1 and TRBJ2-7; 7 positions agree with TRBD2. J was trimmed by 7 bases and V by 2 bases; bases with no gene match: 14. The CDR3 length is 16 residues. Per the germline V gene, CDR1 is WNHNN and CDR2 is SYGVQD (reference sequence). In nucleotides, the CDR3 is TGCGCCAGCAGTGAGCTCCCTAGCGGCCTAAGTCGGGAGCAGTACTTC. Protein: CASSELPSGLSREQYF.

The chain carries TRBV4-3 and TRBJ2-7, with D maybe TRBD1 (6 bases). The V end was cut by 1 base, the J end by 6 bases, with 13 bases between. The CDR3 loop spans 14 amino acids. CDR1 LGHNA and CDR2 YSLEER come from the germline V gene. Here the CDR3 DNA reads TGCGCCAGCAGCCAAGTTGAGGGGGTGGGCGAGCAGTACTTC. Its translation is CASSQVEGVGEQYF.

The chain uses TRBV2 and TRBJ1-5; D gene unclear. The germline V gene encodes CDR1 SNHLY and CDR2 FYNNEI. V was trimmed by 5 bases and J by 6 bases, leaving 17 bases between them. The CDR3 contains 15 residues. The CDR3 reads CASSFDKLARQPQHF. The CDR3, as DNA: TGTGCCAGCAGTTTCGACAAGTTGGCTCGTCAGCCCCAGCATTTT.

The chain couples TRBV28 to TRBJ2-2, with D perhaps given as TRBD1 or TRBD2 (5 bases each). V was cut by 7 bases and J by 4 bases, with 19 bases left in between. Germline-derived CDR1 and CDR2 are MDHEN and SYDVKM. The CDR3 is 16 amino acids. The CDR3 loop is CASTSWGRSLTGELFF. The CDR3 coding sequence is TGTGCCAGCACCTCTTGGGGGAGAAGTCTCACCGGGGAGCTGTTTTTT.

The chain is built from TRBV27 and TRBJ1-2; a possible D gene is TRBD1 (5 bases). CDR3 size: 15 residues. V lost 6 bases, J lost 8 bases, and 22 bases lay in between. Per germline, CDR1 MNHEY and CDR2 SMNVEV (reference sequence). CDR3 amino acids: CASRTIRGAVRGYTF. The CDR3 DNA reads TGTGCCAGCAGAACAATTAGGGGTGCAGTACGGGGCTACACCTTC.

The rearrangement joins TRBV28 to TRBJ1-1, with no clear D. The V gene's germline CDR1 is MDHEN and CDR2 SYDVKM. CDR3 size: 14 residues. The V end was cut by 0 bases, the J end by 3 bases, with 8 bases between. CDR3 coding DNA: TGTGCCAGCAGTTTATGGGGTAGGGACACTGAAGCTTTCTTT. Its translation is CASSLWGRDTEAFF.

The genes are TRBV30 and TRBJ2-1; 10 bases align to TRBD2. CDR1 is GTSNPN and CDR2 is SVGIG in the germline V gene (reference sequence). V lost 0 bases to trimming and J lost 6 bases; unmatched junction nucleotides: 5. The CDR3 has 15 residues. CDR3 sequence: CAWSVPGLAFNEQFF. The CDR3 coding sequence is TGTGCCTGGAGTGTACCGGGACTAGCGTTCAATGAGCAGTTCTTC.

The chain employs TRBV29-1 and TRBJ2-7; no firm D call. The germline V gene has CDR1 SQVTM and CDR2 ANQGSEA. The CDR3 consists of 13 residues. V lost 4 bases and J 3 bases, leaving 13 bases between the germline ends. The DNA of the CDR3 is TGCAGCGTTGCTTACAGTCCGGACTACGAGCAGTACTTC. Its translation: CSVAYSPDYEQYF.

This clone was seen a single time. The chain is built from TRBV6-5 and TRBJ1-2; no reliable D call. The germline CDR1 and CDR2 sequences are MNHEY and SVGAGI. Trimming left V 6 bases short and J 3 bases short, with 17 bases between. This CDR3 contains 15 residues. The chain's CDR3 is CASREDGGNHYGYTF. The CDR3 DNA sequence: TGTGCCAGCAGGGAGGACGGTGGGAACCACTATGGCTACACCTTC.

V usage is TRBV28 and J usage is TRBJ1-4; weak D call: TRBD1 (5 bases). This CDR3 region has 15 residues. The germline V gene encodes CDR1 MDHEN and CDR2 SYDVKM. Trimming removed 3 bases at V and 7 bases at J, with 15 bases between. CDR3 bases: TGTGCCAGCAGTTTGGGCGGGGCGATGGGTGAAAAACTGTTTTTT. Amino acids: CASSLGGAMGEKLFF.

V gene TRBV7-2 combines with J gene TRBJ2-1; 13 nucleotides match TRBD2. The germline V gene encodes CDR1 SGHTA and CDR2 FQGNSA. This CDR3 has 15 amino acids. Trimming took 5 bases from V and 9 from J; bases not matched to a gene: 7. This chain's CDR3 is CASSPAGLAGIEQFF. CDR3 DNA sequence: TGTGCCAGCAGCCCCGCGGGACTAGCGGGAATTGAGCAGTTCTTC.

The genes are TRBV2 and TRBJ2-1; 7 positions agree with TRBD1. This CDR3 has 15 residues. Trimming removed 6 bases from V and 1 base from J; junction bases left unmatched: 6. CDR1 is SNHLY, CDR2 FYNNEI, per germline. CDR3 nucleotide sequence: TGTGCCAGCAGGAAAGAGACAGGGTCCTACAATGAGCAGTTCTTC. Translated, it gives CASRKETGSYNEQFF.

The chain joins TRBV5-1 to TRBJ2-3; unclear D gene. The germline V and J ends were trimmed by 5 bases and 0 bases, with 7 bases remaining between them. The CDR3 runs 13 residues. CDR1 is SGHRS and CDR2 is YFSETQ in the germline V gene. The CDR3: CASRAGSTDTQYF. CDR3 bases: TGCGCCAGCAGGGCTGGAAGCACAGATACGCAGTATTTT.

V and J are TRBV27 and TRBJ2-7; D may match TRBD1 or TRBD2 (7 bases each). Germline-derived CDR1 and CDR2 are MNHEY and SMNVEV (reference sequence). This CDR3 comprises 15 residues. The V and J ends lost 5 bases and 2 bases respectively, with 16 bases between them. Written as DNA, the CDR3 is TGTGCCAGCAGTCGTAACAGGGGAGGGACCTACGAGCAGTACTTC. It is translated as CASSRNRGGTYEQYF.

The V call is TRBV30, the J call TRBJ1-1; TRBD1 matches at 9 bases. The V and J ends lost 2 bases and 4 bases, in that order; junction bases with no gene match: 5. Germline lookup yields CDR1 GTSNPN and CDR2 SVGIG (reference sequence). The CDR3 is made up of 14 amino acids. CDR3 sequence: CAWSHRDRVTEAFF. DNA of the CDR3: TGTGCCTGGAGTCACCGGGACAGGGTCACTGAAGCTTTCTTT.

The chain employs TRBV27 and TRBJ2-7; D uncertain. The CDR3 extends over 14 amino acids. From germline, CDR1 is MNHEY and CDR2 SMNVEV (reference sequence). The V and J ends lost 3 bases and 0 bases respectively, with 9 bases between them. CDR3 region: CASSFIGPSYEQYF. In DNA form, the CDR3 reads TGTGCCAGCAGTTTTATCGGCCCCTCCTACGAGCAGTACTTC.

This clone has a single count. The V gene is TRBV5-4, the J gene TRBJ2-1, with TRBD2 matching over 12 bases. CDR1 and CDR2 (germline): SGHNT, YYREEE (reference sequence). Trimming took 3 bases from V and 6 from J; bases not matched to a gene: 4. This CDR3 comprises 15 residues. The CDR3 loop reads CASSSLAGGPNEQFF. CDR3 coding DNA: TGTGCCAGCAGCTCCCTAGCGGGAGGGCCCAATGAGCAGTTCTTC.

V is TRBV7-7 and J is TRBJ2-7; D call uncertain. CDR3 length equals 14 residues. Trimming removed 1 base at V and 5 bases at J, with 12 bases between. Germline loops: CDR1 SSHAT, CDR2 FNYEAQ (reference sequence). The CDR3 DNA sequence: TGTGCCAGCAGCTTAGGGGCTTCTCAGGACGAGCAGTACTTC. Translating gives CASSLGASQDEQYF. The variable domain in full, with the rest retrieved from reference TRBV7-7 and TRBJ2-7, is GAGVSQSPRYKVTKRGQDVTLRCDPISSHATLYWYQQALGQGPEFLTYFNYEAQPDKSGLPSDRFSAERPEGSISTLTIQRTEQRDSAMYRCASSLGASQDEQYFGPGTRLTVT.

V is TRBV13 and J is TRBJ2-3; D may correspond to TRBD1 or TRBD2 (6 bases each). V gave up 0 bases and J gave up 3 bases, with 10 bases separating them. The CDR3 spans 15 residues. The germline V gene encodes CDR1 PRHDT and CDR2 FYEKMQ (reference sequence). The CDR3 protein is CASSLGWGATDTQYF. In nucleotides, the CDR3 is TGTGCCAGCAGCTTAGGGTGGGGGGCAACAGATACGCAGTATTTT.

The genes are TRBV7-2 and TRBJ2-1; TRBD2 aligns across 14 bases. The CDR3 has 15 amino acids. Germline CDR1 SGHTA, CDR2 FQGNSA. J lost 9 bases, V lost 3 bases, and 4 bases had no gene match. In nucleotides, the CDR3 is TGTGCCAGCAGCTTGGGACTAGCGGGAGCGGGTGAGCAGTTCTTC. This translates into CASSLGLAGAGEQFF.